The rows below give T cell receptor beta chains drawn from one sample of a study of T cells in Graves' hyperthyroidism and ophthalmopathy. A single record per CDR3 protein comes from TCRdb applying MiXCR to the multiplex PCR reads. The table has some 620,000 distinct CDR3 sequences, around 15% seen once. The source material was blood. These receptors all stem from a woman aged 30 to 39 with Graves' hyperthyroidism. Each CDR3 is given with its conserved first and last residue. A D gene is named only where the DNA matches it firmly. Where a row states a size, it is once, few, many or the class of an expanded clone; other rows omit it.

j_gene: TRBJ1-1; v_gene: TRBV20-1; d_gene: NA; abundance: many; CDR3nt: TGCAGTGCCCTACTCGGGGCTCAAGACACTGAAGCTTTCTTT; CDR3aa: CSALLGAQDTEAFF
j_gene: TRBJ2-2; v_gene: TRBV6-1; d_gene: TRBD1; abundance: few; CDR3nt: TGTGCCAGCAGGCTTAGGACAGGGGACACCGGGGAGCTGTTTTTT; CDR3aa: CASRLRTGDTGELFF
j_gene: TRBJ2-7; v_gene: TRBV20-1; d_gene: TRBD1; abundance: few; CDR3nt: TGCAGTGCTGCCGACAGGGTAAAGGCCTACGAGCAGTACTTC; CDR3aa: CSAADRVKAYEQYF
j_gene: TRBJ1-6; v_gene: TRBV12-3/TRBV12-4; d_gene: TRBD1; abundance: few; CDR3nt: TGTGCCAGCAGCCAACAGGGGACCTATAATTCACCCCTCCACTTT; CDR3aa: CASSQQGTYNSPLHF
j_gene: TRBJ2-7; v_gene: TRBV30; d_gene: TRBD2; abundance: many; CDR3nt: TGTGCCTGGAGTAGGAGCGGGGACGAGCAGTACTTC; CDR3aa: CAWSRSGDEQYF
j_gene: TRBJ1-1; v_gene: TRBV5-1; d_gene: NA; abundance: NA; CDR3nt: TGCGCCAGCAGCTTGGGGGGTCGGAAGATGACTGAAGCTTTCTTT; CDR3aa: CASSLGGRKMTEAFF
j_gene: TRBJ2-3; v_gene: TRBV30; d_gene: NA; abundance: many; CDR3nt: TGTGCCTGGAGTGGGCGAACATCGGGAAGCACAGATACGCAGTATTTT; CDR3aa: CAWSGRTSGSTDTQYF
j_gene: TRBJ2-3; v_gene: TRBV30; d_gene: NA; abundance: few; CDR3nt: TGTGCCTCAACACAACCTGAGACAGATGAATTTACAGATACGCAGTATTTT; CDR3aa: CASTQPETDEFTDTQYF
j_gene: TRBJ2-3; v_gene: TRBV20-1; d_gene: NA; abundance: many; CDR3nt: TGCAGTGCTAGAAGGGTGAGGGGGGATCACACAGATACGCAGTATTTT; CDR3aa: CSARRVRGDHTDTQYF
j_gene: TRBJ1-1; v_gene: TRBV5-1; d_gene: NA; abundance: few; CDR3nt: TGCGCCAGCAGCTTGGTAGGGGTTGGGGGGCACTCTGAAGCTTTCTTT; CDR3aa: CASSLVGVGGHSEAFF
j_gene: TRBJ2-6; v_gene: TRBV18; d_gene: NA; abundance: NA; CDR3nt: TGTGCCAGCTCGCCGAATGGGGCCAACGTCCTGACTTTC; CDR3aa: CASSPNGANVLTF
j_gene: TRBJ1-1; v_gene: TRBV6-1; d_gene: NA; abundance: few; CDR3nt: TGTGCCAGCAGTGCGGGGGGGGGATTCGGAGCTTTCTTT; CDR3aa: CASSAGGGFGAFF
j_gene: TRBJ2-2; v_gene: TRBV7-8; d_gene: TRBD1; abundance: many; CDR3nt: TGTGCCAGCAGCTTGGACAGGGGAGGCGGGGAGCTGTTTTTT; CDR3aa: CASSLDRGGGELFF
j_gene: TRBJ2-3; v_gene: TRBV27; d_gene: NA; abundance: many; CDR3nt: TGTGCCAGCAGTTGGGGGCCCCACACAGATACGCAGTATTTT; CDR3aa: CASSWGPHTDTQYF
j_gene: TRBJ2-7; v_gene: TRBV5-1; d_gene: NA; abundance: few; CDR3nt: TGCGCCAGCAGCTTGGATGGGGCGGCCTACGAGCAGTACTTC; CDR3aa: CASSLDGAAYEQYF
j_gene: TRBJ2-1; v_gene: TRBV14; d_gene: NA; abundance: NA; CDR3nt: TGTGCCAGCAGCCAAATCTCCCACAATGAGCAGTTCTTC; CDR3aa: CASSQISHNEQFF
j_gene: TRBJ2-1; v_gene: TRBV7-3; d_gene: TRBD2; abundance: many; CDR3nt: TGTGCCAGCAGCTTAATTAGCGGGAGCTCCTACAATGAGCAGTTCTTC; CDR3aa: CASSLISGSSYNEQFF
j_gene: TRBJ2-3; v_gene: TRBV7-2; d_gene: NA; abundance: many; CDR3nt: TGTGCCAGCAGCTTAGCGGGGGCTAGCGGTACAGATACGCAGTATTTT; CDR3aa: CASSLAGASGTDTQYF
j_gene: TRBJ2-1; v_gene: TRBV19; d_gene: TRBD2; abundance: few; CDR3nt: TGTGCCAGTAGTACAGGGACTAGCGGAGAGCAGTTCTTC; CDR3aa: CASSTGTSGEQFF
j_gene: TRBJ2-1; v_gene: TRBV28; d_gene: TRBD2; abundance: few; CDR3nt: TGTGCCAGCAGTTTATCAGCTAGCGGGAGGGCCCCTGGTGGTAACAATGAGCAGTTCTTC; CDR3aa: CASSLSASGRAPGGNNEQFF
j_gene: TRBJ1-3; v_gene: TRBV5-6; d_gene: NA; abundance: NA; CDR3nt: TGTGCCAGCAGCTCAGTGACAGGAATCTCTGGAAACACCATATATTTT; CDR3aa: CASSSVTGISGNTIYF
j_gene: TRBJ2-7; v_gene: TRBV12-3/TRBV12-4; d_gene: TRBD2; abundance: many; CDR3nt: TGTGCCAGCACCGTGCGGGGGTCCTACGAGCAGTACTTC; CDR3aa: CASTVRGSYEQYF
j_gene: TRBJ2-2; v_gene: TRBV28; d_gene: TRBD2; abundance: NA; CDR3nt: TGTGCCAGCAGTGGGACTAGCGGGAGGTCAAGAACCGGGGAGCTGTTTTTT; CDR3aa: CASSGTSGRSRTGELFF
j_gene: TRBJ2-6; v_gene: TRBV7-3; d_gene: NA; abundance: many; CDR3nt: TGTGCCAGCAGCTTACAGGGGGGGGCCAACGTCCTGACTTTC; CDR3aa: CASSLQGGANVLTF
j_gene: TRBJ2-1; v_gene: TRBV12-3/TRBV12-4; d_gene: TRBD2; abundance: NA; CDR3nt: TGTGCCAGCAGTTCGGGACTAGGAATCTACAATGAGCAGTTCTTC; CDR3aa: CASSSGLGIYNEQFF
j_gene: TRBJ2-5; v_gene: TRBV25-1; d_gene: TRBD1; abundance: NA; CDR3nt: TGTGCCAGTAACACGGGACAGGCGGAGACCCAGTACTTC; CDR3aa: CASNTGQAETQYF
j_gene: TRBJ1-2; v_gene: TRBV9; d_gene: NA; abundance: few; CDR3nt: TGTGCCAGCAGCGTAGATTCTAACTATGGCTACACCTTC; CDR3aa: CASSVDSNYGYTF
j_gene: TRBJ2-5; v_gene: TRBV30; d_gene: NA; abundance: NA; CDR3nt: TGTGCCTGTCGGGGACGTAAAGAGACCCAGTACTTC; CDR3aa: CACRGRKETQYF
j_gene: TRBJ1-5; v_gene: TRBV12-3/TRBV12-4; d_gene: NA; abundance: NA; CDR3nt: TGTGCCAGCAGCTTAGCCACAGGCCAGCCCCAGCATTTT; CDR3aa: CASSLATGQPQHF
j_gene: TRBJ2-1; v_gene: TRBV19; d_gene: NA; abundance: NA; CDR3nt: TGTGCCAGTAGTATGACAGGTAATGAGCAGTTCTTC; CDR3aa: CASSMTGNEQFF
j_gene: TRBJ2-7; v_gene: TRBV20-1; d_gene: NA; abundance: many; CDR3nt: TGCAGTGCTAGGCACCTTCGACTAGATGTAAGCGAGCAGTACTTC; CDR3aa: CSARHLRLDVSEQYF
j_gene: TRBJ2-1; v_gene: TRBV28; d_gene: TRBD1; abundance: many; CDR3nt: TGTGCCAGCAGTACCACAGGGGGCGAGACCAATGAGCAGTTCTTC; CDR3aa: CASSTTGGETNEQFF
j_gene: TRBJ2-3; v_gene: TRBV27; d_gene: TRBD2; abundance: many; CDR3nt: TGTGCCAGCAGTTTTCGGCGGGAGGGATATACGCAGTATTTT; CDR3aa: CASSFRREGYTQYF
j_gene: TRBJ1-4; v_gene: TRBV6-1; d_gene: NA; abundance: few; CDR3nt: TGTGCCAGCAGTGAGATGACGGCTAATGAAAAACTGTTTTTT; CDR3aa: CASSEMTANEKLFF
j_gene: TRBJ2-1; v_gene: TRBV6-1; d_gene: NA; abundance: NA; CDR3nt: TGTGCCAGCATGACGACCAACTTCGAGGGTGAGCAGTTCTTC; CDR3aa: CASMTTNFEGEQFF
j_gene: TRBJ2-3; v_gene: TRBV24-1; d_gene: NA; abundance: many; CDR3nt: TGTGCCACCAGTGACCTAAGGACAGCTAGCACAGATACGCAGTATTTT; CDR3aa: CATSDLRTASTDTQYF